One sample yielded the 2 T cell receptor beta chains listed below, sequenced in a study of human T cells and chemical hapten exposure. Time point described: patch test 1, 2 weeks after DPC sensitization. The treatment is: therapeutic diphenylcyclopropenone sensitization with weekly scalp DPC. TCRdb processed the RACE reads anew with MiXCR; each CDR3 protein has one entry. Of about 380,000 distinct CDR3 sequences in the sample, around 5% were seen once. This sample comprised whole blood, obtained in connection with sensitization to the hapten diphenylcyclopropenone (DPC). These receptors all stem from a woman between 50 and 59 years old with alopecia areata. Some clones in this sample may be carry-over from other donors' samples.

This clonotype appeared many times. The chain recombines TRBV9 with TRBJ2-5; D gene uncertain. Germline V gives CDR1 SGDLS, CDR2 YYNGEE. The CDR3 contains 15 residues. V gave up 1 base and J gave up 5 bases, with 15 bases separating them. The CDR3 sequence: CASSVWSGATETQYF. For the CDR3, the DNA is TGTGCCAGCAGCGTATGGTCTGGAGCCACGGAGACCCAGTACTTC.

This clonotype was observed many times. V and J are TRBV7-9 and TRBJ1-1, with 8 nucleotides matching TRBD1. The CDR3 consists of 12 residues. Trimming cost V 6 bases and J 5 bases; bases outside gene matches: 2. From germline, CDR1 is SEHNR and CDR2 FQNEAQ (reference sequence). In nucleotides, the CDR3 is TGTGCCAGCAGTACAGGGGGAACTGAAGCTTTCTTT. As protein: CASSTGGTEAFF.